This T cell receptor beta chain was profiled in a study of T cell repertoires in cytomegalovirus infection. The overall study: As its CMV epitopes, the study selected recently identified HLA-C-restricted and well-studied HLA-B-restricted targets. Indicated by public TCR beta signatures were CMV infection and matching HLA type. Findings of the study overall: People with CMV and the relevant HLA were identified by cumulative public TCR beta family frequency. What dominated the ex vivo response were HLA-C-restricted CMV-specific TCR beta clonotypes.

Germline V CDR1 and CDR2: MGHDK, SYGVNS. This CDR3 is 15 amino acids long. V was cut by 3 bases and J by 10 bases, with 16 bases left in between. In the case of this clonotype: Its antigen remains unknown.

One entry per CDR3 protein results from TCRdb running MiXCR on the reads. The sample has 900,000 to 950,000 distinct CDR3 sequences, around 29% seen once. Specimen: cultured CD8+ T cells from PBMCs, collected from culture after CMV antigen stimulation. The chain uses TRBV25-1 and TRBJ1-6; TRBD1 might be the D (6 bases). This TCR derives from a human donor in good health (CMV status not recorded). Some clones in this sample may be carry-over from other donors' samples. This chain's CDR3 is CASSEGRGRISPLHF. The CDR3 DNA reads TGTGCCAGCAGTGAGGGCAGGGGCAGGATATCACCCCTCCACTTT.